These 24 T cell receptor beta chains were all obtained from the same sample, sequenced in a study of blood T cell repertoires in COVID-19. Produced via immunoSEQ multiplex PCR; TCRdb's table is partial and in-frame only. This table holds roughly 40,000 clones, about 78% found once. The specimen was peripheral blood. The source is a man between 65 and 79 years old with active or convalescent COVID-19.

The chain employs TRBV5-4 and TRBJ2-4; D is perhaps TRBD1 (6 bases). The CDR3 is made up of 13 amino acids. Germline lookup yields CDR1 SGHNT and CDR2 YYREEE (reference sequence). V was clipped by 6 bases and J by 8 bases, with 15 bases between them. As DNA, the CDR3 is TGTGCCAGCAACGACTTAGGGGGAGACATTCAGTACTTC. The encoded protein is CASNDLGGDIQYF.

The V and J genes are TRBV19 and TRBJ1-1, with 9 nucleotides matching TRBD1. This CDR3 is 14 amino acids long. The V gene end was trimmed by 5 bases and the J gene end by 13 bases; junction bases not matched to a gene: 14. Per the germline V gene, CDR1 is LNHDA and CDR2 is SQIVND (reference sequence). CDR3 in DNA: TGTGCCAGTAGTGCCCGACAGGGGGAAGAGACGGGTTTCTTT. Translated: CASSARQGEETGFF.

DNA of the CDR3: TGTGCCAGCAGTGCGACACCTGGGAATGAGCAGTTCTTC. It yields the protein CASSATPGNEQFF. The rearrangement joins TRBV7-9 to TRBJ2-1; no clear D gene. Germline CDR1 and CDR2: SEHNR and FQNEAQ (reference sequence). With 6 bases removed from V and 7 bases from J, the gap between germline ends came to 13 bases. The CDR3 runs to 13 residues.

Written as DNA, the CDR3 is TGTGCCAGCAGTTCCGGGACAGGGGCCCCCGAGCAGTACTTC. This sequence encodes CASSSGTGAPEQYF. The chain joins TRBV6-5 to TRBJ2-7; TRBD1 matches at 10 bases. The CDR3 runs 14 residues. CDR1 and CDR2 from the germline V gene are MNHEY and SVGAGI. V gave up 4 bases and J gave up 6 bases; unmatched junction bases: 6.

This rearrangement joins TRBV28 to TRBJ2-7; D is possibly TRBD1 (7 bases). The germline V gene encodes CDR1 MDHEN and CDR2 SYDVKM. V lost 5 bases and J 2 bases, leaving 16 bases between the germline ends. CDR3 length: 15 residues. CDR3 amino acids: CASSRQGLGAYEQYF. CDR3 DNA: TGTGCCAGCAGTAGACAGGGACTCGGGGCCTACGAGCAGTACTTC. Based on the CDR3 plus reference TRBV28 and TRBJ2-7, the full variable domain is DVKVTQSSRYLVKRTGEKVFLECVQDMDHENMFWYRQDPGLGLRLIYFSYDVKMKEKGDIPEGYSVSREKKERFSLILESASTNQTSMYLCASSRQGLGAYEQYFGPGTRLTVT.

The chain uses TRBV21-1 and TRBJ1-2; the table calls TRBD1, which could not be checked here. TRBV21-1 is a pseudogene. This CDR3 is 13 amino acids long. CDR3 sequence reads: CASSKGGAVGYTF. The CDR3 DNA reads as TGTGCCAGCAGCAAGGGTGGGGCGGTTGGCTACACCTTC.

Only one count was recorded for this clone. The chain has TRBV28 and TRBJ2-2; D might be TRBD2 (5 bases). The CDR3 covers 16 residues. V was clipped by 6 bases and J by 0 bases, with 14 bases between them. Germline CDR1 and CDR2: MDHEN and SYDVKM. CDR3 region: CASRLPGDTNTGELFF. The CDR3 DNA sequence: TGTGCCAGCAGACTCCCCGGGGATACGAACACCGGGGAGCTGTTTTTT.

In this sample, this clone turned up once. The chain combines TRBV10-3 with TRBJ1-3; TRBD1 matches 7 bases. The CDR3 sequence is 16 residues long. The trim removed 5 bases at V and 0 bases at J, leaving 7 bases unmatched. CDR1 is ENHRY, CDR2 SYGVKD, per germline. CDR3 sequence: CAISPWTGSSGNTIYF. The CDR3 nucleotides are TGTGCCATCAGTCCTTGGACAGGTTCCTCTGGAAACACCATATATTTT.

This chain joins TRBV24-1 and TRBJ1-1, with no clear D. Trimming removed 10 bases at V and 3 bases at J, with 17 bases between. The germline gives CDR1 KGHDR, CDR2 SFDVKD. This CDR3 comprises 14 residues. CDR3 nucleotide sequence: TGTGCCACGAAACCACTAATAAGTTACACTGAAGCTTTCTTT. Its protein is CATKPLISYTEAFF.

V is TRBV28 and J is TRBJ1-5; D is ambiguous. The CDR3 runs 13 residues. Between the trimmed V and J ends, which lost 6 bases and 5 bases, there was a span of 11 bases. Germline V gene lookup returns CDR1 MDHEN and CDR2 SYDVKM. The chain's CDR3 is CASSLRIDQPQHF. The CDR3 nucleotides read TGTGCCAGCAGCCTCCGTATAGATCAGCCCCAGCATTTT.

The chain uses TRBV25-1 and TRBJ2-1; TRBD2 aligns across 11 bases. The V gene end was trimmed by 3 bases and the J gene end by 1 base; junction bases not matched to a gene: 8. This CDR3 region has 18 residues. CDR1 and CDR2 from the germline V gene are MGHDK and SYGVNS. CDR3 region: CASSETRGLADSYNEQFF. The CDR3 DNA is TGTGCCAGCAGTGAGACCCGGGGACTAGCGGATTCCTACAATGAGCAGTTCTTC.

The chain has TRBV28 and TRBJ2-5; 9 bases fit TRBD1. Germline CDR1 MDHEN, CDR2 SYDVKM. Unmatched junction bases numbered 4, after V lost 8 bases and J lost 3 bases. The CDR3 consists of 13 residues. The CDR3 DNA reads as TGTGCCAGCCCGGGACAGGGCAAAGAGACCCAGTACTTC. Protein product: CASPGQGKETQYF.

The chain links TRBV10-3 to TRBJ1-1, with 7 nucleotides matching TRBD1. CDR1 and CDR2 from the germline V gene are ENHRY and SYGVKD. V lost 10 bases, J lost 11 bases, and 10 bases stayed unmatched. The CDR3 runs to 11 residues. This CDR3 reads CATQGGTRAFF. The CDR3 nucleotides read TGTGCCACCCAGGGGGGAACTAGGGCTTTCTTT.

The chain is built from TRBV9 and TRBJ2-7; 9 bases fit TRBD1. Unmatched junction bases numbered 9, after V lost 2 bases and J lost 6 bases. Germline V gene data show CDR1 as SGDLS and CDR2 as YYNGEE. The CDR3 totals 15 residues. The CDR3 here is CASSVTGQGYSEQYF. The CDR3 region has the DNA TGTGCCAGCAGCGTGACGGGACAGGGTTATAGCGAGCAGTACTTC.

CDR3 DNA sequence: TGTGCCAGCAGTTTAGGGAGCTTCAATGAAAAACTGTTTTTT. Translation: CASSLGSFNEKLFF. V and J are TRBV27 and TRBJ1-4, with unresolved D. Trimming took 2 bases from V and 5 from J, leaving 9 bases between them. This CDR3 spans 14 amino acids. The germline V gene encodes CDR1 MNHEY and CDR2 SMNVEV (reference sequence).

The chain combines TRBV7-9 with TRBJ2-3; no firm D call. Germline CDR1 reads SEHNR; CDR2 reads FQNEAQ (reference sequence). V lost 2 bases, J lost 2 bases, and 8 bases lay in between. The CDR3 runs 14 residues. The CDR3 spells CASSLRQDTDTQYF. For the CDR3, the DNA is TGTGCCAGCAGCTTACGGCAGGACACAGATACGCAGTATTTT.

This clone was picked up one time. The rearrangement joins TRBV6-5 to TRBJ2-7; D is perhaps TRBD1 (6 bases). V dropped 7 bases and J dropped 6 bases, with 16 bases sitting between them. This CDR3 comprises 13 residues. CDR1 and CDR2 from the germline V gene are MNHEY and SVGAGI. The CDR3 nucleotides read TGTGCCAGCAAGTACAGGGAAGGAGGCGAGCAGTACTTC. As protein: CASKYREGGEQYF.

The gene calls are TRBV13 and TRBJ1-2; D call uncertain. From germline, CDR1 is PRHDT and CDR2 FYEKMQ (reference sequence). V lost 5 bases, J lost 3 bases, and 4 bases lay in between. The CDR3 covers 11 residues. CDR3 sequence (DNA): TGTGCCAGCAGCCGTGACTATGGCTACACCTTC. It codes for CASSRDYGYTF.

The V and J genes are TRBV11-1 and TRBJ1-2; D perhaps matches TRBD1 (6 bases). Germline V gene lookup returns CDR1 SGHAT and CDR2 FQDESV (reference sequence). The CDR3 runs to 14 residues. The V end was cut by 4 bases, the J end by 5 bases, with 14 bases between. CDR3 protein: CASSSLRGSYGYTF. In DNA, the CDR3 is TGTGCCAGCAGCTCACTCAGGGGTTCGTATGGCTACACCTTC.

By proportion, this clone is medium-sized (0.01 to 0.1%). J is TRBJ2-2 and V is TRBV7-3, with unresolved D. Germline V gene lookup returns CDR1 SGHTA and CDR2 FQGTGA. The CDR3 extends over 15 amino acids. Trimming left V 5 bases short and J 5 bases short, with 15 bases between. CDR3 DNA sequence: TGTGCCAGCAGCCCCGCAAACGAGCTGACCGGGGAGCTGTTTTTT. It yields the protein CASSPANELTGELFF.

The chain links TRBV30 to TRBJ2-3; D remains ambiguous. Germline loops: CDR1 GTSNPN, CDR2 SVGIG (reference sequence). The CDR3 is 11 residues long. The V end was cut by 5 bases, the J end by 4 bases, with 7 bases between. Written as DNA, the CDR3 is TGTGCCTGGGAAATAGCAGATACGCAGTATTTT. It codes for CAWEIADTQYF.

V is TRBV10-1 and J is TRBJ1-1; possible D gene TRBD1, 5 bases. Germline V gene lookup returns CDR1 WNHNN and CDR2 SYGVQD (reference sequence). The CDR3 covers 14 residues. Trimming took off 2 bases at V and 10 bases at J, with 17 bases between the two ends. The CDR3 coding sequence is TGCGCCAGCAGTGAGGGTGCAGGGTCGGTTGCAGCTTTCTTT. Protein sequence: CASSEGAGSVAAFF.

The gene calls are TRBV6-4 and TRBJ2-2; no clear D gene. Deletions cut 3 bases from V and 6 bases from J, with 5 bases between. This CDR3 has 12 amino acids. The germline V gene has CDR1 MRHNA and CDR2 SNTAGT. CDR3 sequence reads: CASSDLAGELFF. The CDR3, as DNA: TGTGCCAGCAGTGATCTCGCCGGGGAGCTGTTTTTT.

This sequence joins TRBV27 and TRBJ1-6; D may be TRBD1 (6 bases). The CDR3 contains 14 residues. Germline V gives CDR1 MNHEY, CDR2 SMNVEV (reference sequence). Deletions cut 10 bases from V and 0 bases from J, with 10 bases between. CDR3 in amino acids: CATGQSSYNSPLHF. The CDR3 coding sequence is TGTGCCACCGGACAGTCCTCCTATAATTCACCCCTCCACTTT.